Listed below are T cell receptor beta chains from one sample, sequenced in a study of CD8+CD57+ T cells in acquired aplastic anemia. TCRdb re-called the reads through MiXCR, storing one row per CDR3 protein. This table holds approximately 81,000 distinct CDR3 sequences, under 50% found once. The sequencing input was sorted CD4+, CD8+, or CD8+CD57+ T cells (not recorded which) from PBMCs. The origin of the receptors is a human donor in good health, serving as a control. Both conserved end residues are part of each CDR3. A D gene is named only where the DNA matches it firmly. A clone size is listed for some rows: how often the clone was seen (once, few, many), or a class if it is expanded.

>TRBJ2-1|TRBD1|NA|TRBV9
CASRGPGQGPNEQFF
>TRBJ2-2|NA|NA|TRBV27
CASSLSPGEAGELFF
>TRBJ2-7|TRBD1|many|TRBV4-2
CASSQGQGGGESEQYF
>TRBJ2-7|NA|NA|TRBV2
CASREEGFSHEQYF
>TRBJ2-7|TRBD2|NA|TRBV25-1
CASSALAGGREQYF
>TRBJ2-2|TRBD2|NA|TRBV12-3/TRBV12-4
CASSPAGAGAGELFF
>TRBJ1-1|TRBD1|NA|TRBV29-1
CSVLDQGDSVSTEAFF
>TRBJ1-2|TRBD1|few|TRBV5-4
CASSFKGAPNYGYTF
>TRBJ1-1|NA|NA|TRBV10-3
CAISEGLGGRTEAFF
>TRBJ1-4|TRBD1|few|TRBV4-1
CASSYGQGEFEKLFF
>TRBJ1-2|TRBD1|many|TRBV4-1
CASSQDTGTGGYYGYTF
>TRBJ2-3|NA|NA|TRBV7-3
CASSLRGGDTQYF
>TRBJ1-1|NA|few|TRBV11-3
CASSFSVNTEAFF
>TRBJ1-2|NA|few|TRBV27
CASSLRGAGRVYTF
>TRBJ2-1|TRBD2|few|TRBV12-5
CASGLEGVGLAGEGNEQFF
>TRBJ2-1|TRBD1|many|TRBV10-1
CASSDRDVLGQGFPEQFF
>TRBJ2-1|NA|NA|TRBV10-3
CAISGATGNEQFF
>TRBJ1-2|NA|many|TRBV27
CASSLSRGADGYTF
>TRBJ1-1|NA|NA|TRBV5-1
CASSRAKRGFEGAFF
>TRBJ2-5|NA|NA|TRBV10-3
CASSSPRQTETQYF
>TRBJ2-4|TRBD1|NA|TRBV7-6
CASSLGTENIQYF
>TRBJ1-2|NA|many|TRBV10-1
CASSEAASYGYTF
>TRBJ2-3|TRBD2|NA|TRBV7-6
CASGTSLTVTDTQYF
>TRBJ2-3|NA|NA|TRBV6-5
CASSSWGEGTDTQYF
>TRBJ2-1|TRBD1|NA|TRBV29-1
CSVRTGGTYNEQFF
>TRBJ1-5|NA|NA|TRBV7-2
CASSLALSGAQPQHF
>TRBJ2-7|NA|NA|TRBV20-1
CSARDLQRAYEQYF
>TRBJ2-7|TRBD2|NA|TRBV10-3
CAISDQVGLASEQYF
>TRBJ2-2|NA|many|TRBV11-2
CASSWTGPNTGELFF
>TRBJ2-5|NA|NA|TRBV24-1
CATSESYQETQYF
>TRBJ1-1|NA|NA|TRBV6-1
CASTKKAFTEAFF
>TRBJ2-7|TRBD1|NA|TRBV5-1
CASSSTDRVEQYF
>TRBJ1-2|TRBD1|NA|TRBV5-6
CASSSRRTGVSKHGYTF
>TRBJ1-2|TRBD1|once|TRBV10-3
CATGGQVNYGYTF
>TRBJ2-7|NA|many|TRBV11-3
CASSLVSATIYEQYF
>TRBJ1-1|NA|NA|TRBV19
CASSFPGRPNTEAFF
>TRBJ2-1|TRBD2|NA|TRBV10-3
CAISGAILERGEQFF
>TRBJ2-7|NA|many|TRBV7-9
CASSLNREQYF
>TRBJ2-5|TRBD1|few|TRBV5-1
CASSHRGQGALKTQYF
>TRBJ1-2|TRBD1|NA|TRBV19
CASSATGALIYGYTF
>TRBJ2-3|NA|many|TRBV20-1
CSATFRTDTQYF
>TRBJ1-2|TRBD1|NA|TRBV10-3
CAIRLTGREDYGYTF
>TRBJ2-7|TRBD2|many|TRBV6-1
CASEGSGRGYEQYF
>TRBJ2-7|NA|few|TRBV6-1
CASNARLQSYEQYF
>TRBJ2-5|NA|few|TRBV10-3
CAISESTGQGTQYF
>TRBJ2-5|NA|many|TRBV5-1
CASSLERTFRGTQYF
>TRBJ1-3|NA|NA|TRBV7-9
CASSVDGGNTIYF
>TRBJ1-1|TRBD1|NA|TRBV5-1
CASSYQGGSTEAFF
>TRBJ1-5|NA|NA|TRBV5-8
CASSLGSPRNQPQHF
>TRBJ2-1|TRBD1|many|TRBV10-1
CTSSEGQGVNNEQFF
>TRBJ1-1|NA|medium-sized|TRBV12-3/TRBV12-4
CASSPLSTLGTEAFF
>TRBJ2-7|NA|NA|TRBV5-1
CASSGGPEQYF